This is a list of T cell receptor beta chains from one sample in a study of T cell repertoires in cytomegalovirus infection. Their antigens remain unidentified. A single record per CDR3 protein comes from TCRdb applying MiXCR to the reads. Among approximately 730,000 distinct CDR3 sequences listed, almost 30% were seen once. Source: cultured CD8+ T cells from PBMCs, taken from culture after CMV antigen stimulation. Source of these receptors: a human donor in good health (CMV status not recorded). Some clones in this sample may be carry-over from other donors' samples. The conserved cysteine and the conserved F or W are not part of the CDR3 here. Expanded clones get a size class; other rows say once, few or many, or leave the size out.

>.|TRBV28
ASSLFPPISGGYNEQF
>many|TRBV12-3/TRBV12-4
ASSLASPNEQF
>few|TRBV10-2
ASSGGDRAQQY
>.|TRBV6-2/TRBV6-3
ASSYMTGGTEAF
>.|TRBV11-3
ASSPQGGLQETQY
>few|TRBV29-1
SVLGGWTAALPSYNEQF
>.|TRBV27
ASSLGSVANEQF
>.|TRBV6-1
ASSTMSKNTGELF
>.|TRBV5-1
ASRPSRETEAF
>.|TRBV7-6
ASSAQDSMFFYGYT
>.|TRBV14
ASSQTTGGTYNEQF
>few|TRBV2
ASRWDRSGLAGFTQY
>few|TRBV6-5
ASTRQGGYEQY
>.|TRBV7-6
ASRPLLPDAGYT
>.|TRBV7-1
ASSSGGQGSDTGAF
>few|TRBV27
ASSLSPDSVYGYT
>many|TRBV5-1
ASSLGGISEAF
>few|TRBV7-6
ASSLVPGYWDTSQETQY
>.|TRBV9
ASSVATGQETQY
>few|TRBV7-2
ASSLETPLTDTQY
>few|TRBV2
ASTQRTATNEKLF
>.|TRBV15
ATSRPGTGIHEQY
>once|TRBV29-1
SVRFLRTGHSTDTQY
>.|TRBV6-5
ASSYFPGQGANEQF
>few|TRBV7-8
ASSSEGGGLNEQF
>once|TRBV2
ASSDLVIGNTIY
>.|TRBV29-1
SVEDRDRTSTDTQY
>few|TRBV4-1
ASSQDSSGGPGRQETQY
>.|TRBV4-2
ASSLPRTPHGTDTQY
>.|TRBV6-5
ASLGQGRPEAF
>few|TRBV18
ASSLPWTGQETQY
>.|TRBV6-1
ASSTKTLREQF
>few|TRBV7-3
ASSLQGGDYGYT
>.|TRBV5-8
ASTWKGGGTDTQY
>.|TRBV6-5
ASSYVLTGSPPLH
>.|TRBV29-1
SVQDRGYEQY
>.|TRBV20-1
SARDLEGPYEQF